One and the same sample provided the 26 T cell receptor beta chains below, sequenced in a study of blood T cell repertoires in COVID-19 (dated by TCRdb to between 2020 and 2021). Library preparation used the immunoSEQ multiplex PCR assay. TCRdb limited this immuneACCESS table to in-frame rearrangements with V and J called. A share of clones is missing; checked studies link under half to unresolved V genes, and the rest is unexplained. The sample table records nearly 110,000 clones; around 88% of these occur just once. The top ten constitute 5.5% to 8% of the sample. The sequenced sample consisted of peripheral blood. The receptor set was obtained from a man aged 45 to 65 with active or convalescent COVID-19.

V usage is TRBV27 and J usage is TRBJ2-7, with 11 bases aligning to TRBD2. Germline V CDR1 and CDR2: MNHEY, SMNVEV (reference sequence). V was clipped by 5 bases and J by 6 bases; unmatched bases: 9. This CDR3 contains 15 residues. Written as DNA, the CDR3 is TGTGCCAGCAGTCTTGTAGCGGGAGGGCCTCGCGAGCAGTACTTC. Translation gives CASSLVAGGPREQYF.

The chain carries TRBV19 and TRBJ1-1; a possible D gene is TRBD1 (6 bases). There are 16 residues in the CDR3. Looked up from germline, CDR1 is LNHDA and CDR2 is SQIVND (reference sequence). V shed 4 bases and J shed 6 bases, with 21 bases lying between them. The CDR3 protein is CASSTNPQGLLPEAFF. The CDR3 DNA reads TGTGCCAGTAGTACAAACCCACAGGGTTTGTTACCTGAAGCTTTCTTT.

The gene calls are TRBV5-1 and TRBJ1-3, with 7 nucleotides matching TRBD1. CDR3 length: 16 residues. Germline trimming cut 0 bases from V and 2 bases from J; bases unmatched to any gene: 5. Germline values: CDR1 SGHRS, CDR2 YFSETQ. The CDR3 region has the DNA TGCGCCAGCAGCTTGGCGGGACAGCTTACTGGAAACACCATATATTTT. It is translated as CASSLAGQLTGNTIYF.

The chain carries TRBV5-1 and TRBJ2-7; TRBD1 aligns across 9 bases. After removal of 6 bases from V and 4 bases from J, the junction contained 11 bases not matched to a gene. The CDR3 sequence is 15 residues long. In germline, CDR1 is SGHRS, CDR2 YFSETQ. CDR3 sequence: CASKTLTGGEYEQYF. Here the CDR3 DNA reads TGCGCCAGCAAAACTCTAACAGGGGGCGAATACGAGCAGTACTTC.

V is TRBV5-1 and J is TRBJ1-5, with TRBD1 as a possible D gene (6 bases). Germline assignment: CDR1 SGHRS and CDR2 YFSETQ. CDR3 length: 16 residues. V lost 3 bases to trimming and J lost 5 bases, with 18 bases between them. The CDR3 DNA is TGCGCCAGCAGCTATGGGGGGGCCGGGTCGTATCAGCCCCAGCATTTT. It yields the protein CASSYGGAGSYQPQHF.

This chain links TRBV12-3 or TRBV12-4 with TRBJ2-7; weak D call: TRBD1 (5 bases). This CDR3 is built from 13 residues. Trimming left V 1 base short and J 1 base short, with 5 bases between. The CDR3 spells CASSLGQSYEQYF. In DNA, the CDR3 is TGTGCCAGCAGTTTAGGACAGTCCTACGAGCAGTACTTC.

DNA of the CDR3: TGTGCCAGCACCAGCGGACAGGTTTATAGCAATCAGCCCCAGCATTTT. Amino acid sequence: CASTSGQVYSNQPQHF. The V call is TRBV6-6, the J call TRBJ1-5, with TRBD1 matching over 7 bases. The CDR3 spans 16 residues. V shed 7 bases, J shed 0 bases, and the junction held 9 bases outside the gene matches. Germline CDR1 reads MNHNY; CDR2 reads SVGAGI (reference sequence).

The genes are TRBV6-5 and TRBJ2-7; possibly TRBD1 for D (6 bases). The CDR3 runs 15 residues. V lost 6 bases to trimming and J lost 5 bases, with 20 bases between them. Looked up from germline, CDR1 is MNHEY and CDR2 is SVGAGI. This CDR3 reads CASSPKQGRVHEQYF. As DNA, the CDR3 is TGTGCCAGCAGCCCGAAACAGGGAAGGGTACACGAGCAGTACTTC.

This chain uses TRBV2 with TRBJ2-7; 9 bases map to TRBD1. After removal of 10 bases from V and 3 bases from J, the junction contained 7 bases not matched to a gene. Germline CDR1 and CDR2: SNHLY and FYNNEI. This CDR3 spans 13 amino acids. The DNA for the CDR3 is TGTGCCACCACCGGACAGGGGAACTACGAGCAGTACTTC. Its translation is CATTGQGNYEQYF.

CDR3 sequence reads: CASGGDRGDYNEQFF. The CDR3 nucleotides are TGTGCCAGTGGGGGAGACAGGGGGGACTACAATGAGCAGTTCTTC. The chain carries TRBV19 and TRBJ2-1; 9 nucleotides line up with TRBD1. V was clipped by 8 bases and J by 3 bases; unmatched bases: 8. There are 15 residues in the CDR3. CDR1 is LNHDA and CDR2 is SQIVND in the germline V gene (reference sequence).

This chain joins TRBV9 and TRBJ2-1; 7 bases align to TRBD1. With 1 base clipped from V and 6 bases from J, the junction kept 4 bases outside the gene matches. Per the germline V gene, CDR1 is SGDLS and CDR2 is YYNGEE. This CDR3 has 14 residues. The CDR3 loop is CASSVPGQPNEQFF. The CDR3 region has the DNA TGTGCCAGCAGCGTACCGGGACAGCCCAATGAGCAGTTCTTC.

A few counts support this clone. The chain couples TRBV7-2 to TRBJ2-5, with 7 bases fitting TRBD2. The germline gives CDR1 SGHTA, CDR2 FQGNSA. This CDR3 is 17 amino acids long. The V and J ends lost 4 bases and 2 bases, in that order; junction bases with no gene match: 13. CDR3: CASSYSGGAGLQETQYF. CDR3 bases: TGTGCCAGCAGCTACTCCGGAGGAGCGGGGCTACAAGAGACCCAGTACTTC.

V and J are TRBV6-5 and TRBJ2-7; 13 bases are a match to TRBD2. Germline loops: CDR1 MNHEY, CDR2 SVGAGI. Losses at the gene ends were 7 bases for V and 3 bases for J; bases not matched to a gene: 3. The CDR3 totals 14 residues. Written as DNA, the CDR3 is TGTGCCAGCACGAGACTAGCGGGAGGCTACGAGCAGTACTTC. Encoded protein: CASTRLAGGYEQYF.

This rearrangement joins TRBV11-2 to TRBJ2-7; TRBD1 matches 8 bases. Germline assignment: CDR1 SGHAT and CDR2 FQNNGV. The V gene end was trimmed by 5 bases and the J gene end by 3 bases; junction bases not matched to a gene: 6. The CDR3 extends over 14 amino acids. The CDR3 sequence: CASSPGDRSYEQYF. DNA for the CDR3: TGTGCCAGCAGCCCGGGGGACAGGAGCTACGAGCAGTACTTC.

This clone was counted a single time. This chain joins TRBV29-1 and TRBJ1-1, with 8 bases fitting TRBD1. Germline CDR1 SQVTM, CDR2 ANQGSEA. V was clipped by 6 bases and J by 1 base; unmatched bases: 7. This CDR3 is built from 14 residues. CDR3 sequence (DNA): TGCAGCGTACCAGGGGGCAAGAGGAACACTGAAGCTTTCTTT. It is translated as CSVPGGKRNTEAFF. The variable domain in full, with the rest retrieved from reference TRBV29-1 and TRBJ1-1, is SAVISQKPSRDICQRGTSLTIQCQVDSQVTMMFWYRQQPGQSLTLIATANQGSEATYESGFVIDKFPISRPNLTFSTLTVSNMSPEDSSIYLCSVPGGKRNTEAFFGQGTRLTVV.

The chain couples TRBV7-8 to TRBJ1-2, with unresolved D. The CDR3 is 15 amino acids. Trimming pared 1 base from V and 0 bases from J, leaving 9 bases between. Germline-derived CDR1 and CDR2 are SGHVS and FQNEAQ. In DNA, the CDR3 is TGTGCCAGCAGCTTAGGTATCAACACTAACTATGGCTACACCTTC. Translated, it gives CASSLGINTNYGYTF.

The chain joins TRBV20-1 to TRBJ1-2; the D is unclear. CDR3 length equals 10 residues. Trimming took 5 bases from V and 4 from J, leaving 5 bases between them. CDR1 is DFQATT and CDR2 is SNEGSKA in the germline V gene (reference sequence). The CDR3 bases are TGCAGTGCTTCTAGCTATGGCTACACCTTC. Translating gives CSASSYGYTF.

This clone was seen a single time. This chain connects TRBV14 to TRBJ2-7; TRBD1 matches 7 bases. The germline V gene encodes CDR1 SGHDN and CDR2 FVKESK. The CDR3 has 16 amino acids. The trim removed 4 bases at V and 3 bases at J, leaving 12 bases unmatched. In DNA form, the CDR3 reads TGTGCCAGCAGCCCCACGAGGGGACAGCTCGTCTACGAGCAGTACTTC. Its protein product is CASSPTRGQLVYEQYF.

V usage is TRBV3-1 (or the pseudogene TRBV3-2) and J usage is TRBJ1-3; no reliable D call. The CDR3 loop spans 15 amino acids. Trimming stripped 7 bases from V and 1 base from J, with 14 bases between. Germline values: CDR1 LGHDT, CDR2 YNNKEL (reference sequence). CDR3 in DNA: TGTGCCAGCACACGGGAGGGCATATCTGGAAACACCATATATTTT. It specifies CASTREGISGNTIYF.

The chain has TRBV6-4 and TRBJ2-7, with TRBD1 matching over 8 bases. This CDR3 region has 18 residues. The trim removed 0 bases at V and 3 bases at J, leaving 13 bases unmatched. Germline V gives CDR1 MRHNA, CDR2 SNTAGT. CDR3 region: CASSDSKTGVVARYEQYF. CDR3 coding DNA: TGTGCCAGCAGTGACTCGAAGACAGGGGTTGTGGCCCGCTACGAGCAGTACTTC.

This rearrangement joins TRBV19 to TRBJ1-3, with no clear D. Trimming removed 7 bases from V and 0 bases from J, with 10 bases in between. Germline CDR1 reads LNHDA; CDR2 reads SQIVND (reference sequence). CDR3 length equals 14 residues. The CDR3 loop reads CASTRGSSGNTIYF. CDR3 DNA: TGTGCCAGTACGAGAGGGAGCTCTGGAAACACCATATATTTT.

The chain employs TRBV28 and TRBJ1-2; weak D call: TRBD1 (6 bases). Trimming removed 2 bases at V and 6 bases at J, with 7 bases between. From germline, CDR1 is MDHEN and CDR2 SYDVKM. The CDR3 is 12 amino acids. CDR3 in amino acids: CASSLAGDGYTF. The CDR3 region has the DNA TGTGCCAGCAGTTTAGCAGGGGATGGCTACACCTTC.

The V and J genes are TRBV18 and TRBJ1-5, with D tentatively TRBD1 (5 bases). V gave up 3 bases and J gave up 5 bases, with 14 bases separating them. The germline CDR1 and CDR2 sequences are KGHSH and LQKENI. The CDR3 is 15 residues long. CDR3 sequence: CASSPLGGVDQPQHF. For the CDR3, the DNA is TGTGCCAGCTCACCTCTCGGGGGGGTGGATCAGCCCCAGCATTTT.

The V gene is TRBV19, the J gene TRBJ2-7; 8 nucleotides line up with TRBD1. V was clipped by 5 bases and J by 0 bases; unmatched bases: 6. The CDR3 contains 15 residues. Per germline, CDR1 LNHDA and CDR2 SQIVND (reference sequence). CDR3 in amino acids: CASSRDRRSSYEQYF. CDR3 bases: TGTGCCAGTAGTCGGGACAGGAGGAGCTCCTACGAGCAGTACTTC.

This sequence joins TRBV7-2 and TRBJ1-6; TRBD1 matches at 11 bases. Germline CDR1 is SGHTA and CDR2 is FQGNSA. V was pared by 6 bases and J by 7 bases, with 11 bases of the junction left unmatched. The CDR3 totals 17 residues. CDR3 residues: CASSPRTGGISNSPLHF. CDR3 sequence (DNA): TGTGCCAGCAGTCCCAGGACAGGGGGCATTTCCAATTCACCCCTCCACTTT.

This rearrangement joins TRBV3-1 (or the pseudogene TRBV3-2) to TRBJ2-3, with D perhaps TRBD1 (7 bases). Germline V lookup: CDR1 LGHDT, CDR2 YNNKEL (reference sequence). CDR3 size: 17 residues. Trimming took 1 base from V and 4 from J, leaving 18 bases between them. The CDR3 nucleotides read TGTGCCAGCAGCCAAGTGTATCGACAGGGAGGCCCAGATACGCAGTATTTT. Amino acids: CASSQVYRQGGPDTQYF.